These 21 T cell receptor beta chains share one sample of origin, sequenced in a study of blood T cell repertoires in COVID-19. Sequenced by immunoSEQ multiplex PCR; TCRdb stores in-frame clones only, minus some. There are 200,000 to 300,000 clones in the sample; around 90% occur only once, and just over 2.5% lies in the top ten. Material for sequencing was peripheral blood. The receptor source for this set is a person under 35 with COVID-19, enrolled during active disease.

The DNA for the CDR3 is TGTGCCACCAGTCCAGGGGTAGGTGGCAATCAGCCCCAGCATTTT. Residues: CATSPGVGGNQPQHF. This chain joins TRBV24-1 and TRBJ1-5; D is possibly TRBD1 (6 bases). Germline-derived CDR1 and CDR2 are KGHDR and SFDVKD. This CDR3 has 15 residues. Trimming cost V 6 bases and J 2 bases, with 13 bases left between them.

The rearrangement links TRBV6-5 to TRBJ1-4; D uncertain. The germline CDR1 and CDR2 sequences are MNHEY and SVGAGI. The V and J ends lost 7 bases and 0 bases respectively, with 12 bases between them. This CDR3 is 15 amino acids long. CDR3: CASKAEFSTNEKLFF. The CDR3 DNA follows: TGTGCCAGCAAGGCGGAATTTTCAACTAATGAAAAACTGTTTTTT.

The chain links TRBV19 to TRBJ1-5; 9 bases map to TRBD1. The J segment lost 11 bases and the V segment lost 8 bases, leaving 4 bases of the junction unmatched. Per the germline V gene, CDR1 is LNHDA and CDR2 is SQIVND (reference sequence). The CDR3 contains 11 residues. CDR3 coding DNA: TGTGCCAGTGGACAGGGGACTGCCCAGCATTTT. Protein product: CASGQGTAQHF.

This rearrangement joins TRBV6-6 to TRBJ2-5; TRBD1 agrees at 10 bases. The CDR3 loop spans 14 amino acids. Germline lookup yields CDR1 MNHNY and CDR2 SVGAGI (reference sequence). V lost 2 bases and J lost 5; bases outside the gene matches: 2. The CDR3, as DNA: TGTGCCAGCAGTTACCCGACAGGGGGCGAGACCCAGTACTTC. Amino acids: CASSYPTGGETQYF.

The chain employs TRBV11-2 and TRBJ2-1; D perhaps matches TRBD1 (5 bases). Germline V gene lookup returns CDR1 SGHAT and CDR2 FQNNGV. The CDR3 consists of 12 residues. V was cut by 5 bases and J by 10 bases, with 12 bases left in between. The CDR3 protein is CASSPRWGEQFF. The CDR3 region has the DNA TGTGCCAGCAGCCCCCGTTGGGGCGAGCAGTTCTTC.

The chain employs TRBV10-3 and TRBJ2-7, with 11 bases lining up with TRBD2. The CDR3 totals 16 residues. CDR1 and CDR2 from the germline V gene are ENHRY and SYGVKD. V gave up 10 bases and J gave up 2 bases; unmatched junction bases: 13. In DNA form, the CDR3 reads TGTGCCACCCGGCCCACTAGCGGGAGAGAAGCCTACGAGCAGTACTTC. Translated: CATRPTSGREAYEQYF.

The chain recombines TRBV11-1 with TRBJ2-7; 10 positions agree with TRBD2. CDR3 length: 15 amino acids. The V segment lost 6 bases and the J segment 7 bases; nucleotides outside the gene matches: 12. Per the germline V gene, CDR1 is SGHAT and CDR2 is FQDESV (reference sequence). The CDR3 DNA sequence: TGTGCCAGCAGTAACACAGCGGGAGGGCCGGGGGAGCAGTACTTC. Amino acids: CASSNTAGGPGEQYF.

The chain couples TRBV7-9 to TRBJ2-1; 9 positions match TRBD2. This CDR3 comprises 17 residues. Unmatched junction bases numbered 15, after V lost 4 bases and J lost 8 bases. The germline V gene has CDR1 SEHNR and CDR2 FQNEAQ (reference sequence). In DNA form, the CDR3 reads TGTGCCAGCAGCTCCCCTCGTCGGGTAGCGGGAGTCTATGAGCAGTTCTTC. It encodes CASSSPRRVAGVYEQFF.

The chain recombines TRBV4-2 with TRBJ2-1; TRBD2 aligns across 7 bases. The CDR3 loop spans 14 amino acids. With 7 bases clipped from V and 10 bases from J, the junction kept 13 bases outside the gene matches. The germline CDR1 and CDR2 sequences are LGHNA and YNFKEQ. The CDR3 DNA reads TGTGCCAGCACCCCGTCCGGGGGAGGGCACGAGCAGTTCTTC. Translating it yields CASTPSGGGHEQFF.

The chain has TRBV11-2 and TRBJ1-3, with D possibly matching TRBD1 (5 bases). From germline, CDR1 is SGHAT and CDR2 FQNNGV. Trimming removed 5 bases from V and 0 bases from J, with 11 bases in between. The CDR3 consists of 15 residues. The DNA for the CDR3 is TGTGCCAGCAGCGCGGGACGGAGCTCTGGAAACACCATATATTTT. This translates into CASSAGRSSGNTIYF.

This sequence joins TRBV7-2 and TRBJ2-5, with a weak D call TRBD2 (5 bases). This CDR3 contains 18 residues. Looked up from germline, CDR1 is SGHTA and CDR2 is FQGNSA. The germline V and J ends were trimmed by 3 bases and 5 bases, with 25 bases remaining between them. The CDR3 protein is CASSFTPHGAESRETQYF. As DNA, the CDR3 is TGTGCCAGCAGCTTTACGCCCCATGGAGCGGAGAGCAGGGAGACCCAGTACTTC.

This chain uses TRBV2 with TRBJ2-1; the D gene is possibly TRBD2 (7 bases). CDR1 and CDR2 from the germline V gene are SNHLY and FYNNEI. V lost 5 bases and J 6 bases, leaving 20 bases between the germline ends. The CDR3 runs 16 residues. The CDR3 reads CASSHHEGGGFNEQFF. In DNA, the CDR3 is TGTGCCAGCAGTCATCATGAGGGGGGAGGGTTCAATGAGCAGTTCTTC.

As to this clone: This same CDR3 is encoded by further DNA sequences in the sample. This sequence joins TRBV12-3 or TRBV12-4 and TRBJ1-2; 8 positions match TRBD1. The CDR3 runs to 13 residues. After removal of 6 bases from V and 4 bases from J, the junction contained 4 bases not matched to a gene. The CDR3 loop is CASSLGQGYGYTF. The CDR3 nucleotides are TGTGCCAGCAGCCTTGGACAGGGCTATGGCTACACCTTC.

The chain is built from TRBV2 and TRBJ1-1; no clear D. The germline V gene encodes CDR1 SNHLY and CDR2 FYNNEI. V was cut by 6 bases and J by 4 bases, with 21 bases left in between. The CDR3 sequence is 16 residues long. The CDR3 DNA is TGTGCCAGCAGCAGCGCCCAGCTGCTGGGAGGCACTGAAGCTTTCTTT. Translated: CASSSAQLLGGTEAFF. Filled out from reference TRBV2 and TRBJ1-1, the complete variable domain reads EPEVTQTPSHQVTQMGQEVILRCVPISNHLYFYWYRQILGQKVEFLVSFYNNEISEKSEIFDDQFSVERPDGSNFTLKIRSTKLEDSAMYFCASSSAQLLGGTEAFFGQGTRLTVV.

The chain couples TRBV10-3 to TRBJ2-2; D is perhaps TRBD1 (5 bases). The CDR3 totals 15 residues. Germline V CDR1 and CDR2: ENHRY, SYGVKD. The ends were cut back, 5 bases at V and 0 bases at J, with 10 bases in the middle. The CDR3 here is CAISRQTSNTGELFF. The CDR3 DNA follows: TGTGCCATCAGTCGACAGACCTCGAACACCGGGGAGCTGTTTTTT.

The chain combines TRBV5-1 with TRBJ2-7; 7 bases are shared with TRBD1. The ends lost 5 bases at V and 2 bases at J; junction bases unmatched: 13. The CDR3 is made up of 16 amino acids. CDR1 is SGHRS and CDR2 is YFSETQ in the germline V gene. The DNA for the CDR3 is TGCGCCAGCAGTAGAGAACAGGGGCGGGTGACCTACGAGCAGTACTTC. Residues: CASSREQGRVTYEQYF.

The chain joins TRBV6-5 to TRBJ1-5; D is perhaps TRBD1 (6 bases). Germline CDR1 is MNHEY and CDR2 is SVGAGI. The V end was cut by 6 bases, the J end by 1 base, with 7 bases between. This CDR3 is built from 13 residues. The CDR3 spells CASRTGSNQPQHF. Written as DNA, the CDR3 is TGTGCCAGCAGAACAGGGAGCAATCAGCCCCAGCATTTT.

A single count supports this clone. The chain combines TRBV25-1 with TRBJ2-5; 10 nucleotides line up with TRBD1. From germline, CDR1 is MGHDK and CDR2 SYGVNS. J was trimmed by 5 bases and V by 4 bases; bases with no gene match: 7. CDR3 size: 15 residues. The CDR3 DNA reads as TGTGCCAGCAGTGCACCCGGGACAGGGGACGAGACCCAGTACTTC. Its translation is CASSAPGTGDETQYF.

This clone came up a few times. The CDR3 nucleotides are TGTGCCAGCTGCGAGGGGGGGTTTTTCGAGCAGTACTTC. It specifies CASCEGGFFEQYF. V usage is TRBV28 and J usage is TRBJ2-7, with D possibly TRBD2 on 7 matching bases. Trimming took 8 bases from V and 6 from J, leaving 17 bases between them. This CDR3 has 13 residues. Germline-derived CDR1 and CDR2 are MDHEN and SYDVKM.

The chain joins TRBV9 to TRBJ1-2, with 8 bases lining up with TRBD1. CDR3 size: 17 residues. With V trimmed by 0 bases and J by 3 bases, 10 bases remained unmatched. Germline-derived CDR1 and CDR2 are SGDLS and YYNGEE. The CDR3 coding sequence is TGTGCCAGCAGCGTAGGCGTGGGGACAGGTGGATACTATGGCTACACCTTC. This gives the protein CASSVGVGTGGYYGYTF. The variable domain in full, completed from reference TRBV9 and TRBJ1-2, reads DSGVTQTPKHLITATGQRVTLRCSPRSGDLSVYWYQQSLDQGLQFLIQYYNGEERAKGNILERFSAQQFPDLHSELNLSSLELGDSALYFCASSVGVGTGGYYGYTFGSGTRLTVV.

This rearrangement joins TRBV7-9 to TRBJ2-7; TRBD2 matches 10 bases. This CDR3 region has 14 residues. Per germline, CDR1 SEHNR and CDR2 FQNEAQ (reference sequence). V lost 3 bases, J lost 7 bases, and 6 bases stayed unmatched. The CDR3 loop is CASSFRLAGDEQYF. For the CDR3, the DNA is TGTGCCAGCAGCTTTCGGCTAGCGGGAGATGAGCAGTACTTC.